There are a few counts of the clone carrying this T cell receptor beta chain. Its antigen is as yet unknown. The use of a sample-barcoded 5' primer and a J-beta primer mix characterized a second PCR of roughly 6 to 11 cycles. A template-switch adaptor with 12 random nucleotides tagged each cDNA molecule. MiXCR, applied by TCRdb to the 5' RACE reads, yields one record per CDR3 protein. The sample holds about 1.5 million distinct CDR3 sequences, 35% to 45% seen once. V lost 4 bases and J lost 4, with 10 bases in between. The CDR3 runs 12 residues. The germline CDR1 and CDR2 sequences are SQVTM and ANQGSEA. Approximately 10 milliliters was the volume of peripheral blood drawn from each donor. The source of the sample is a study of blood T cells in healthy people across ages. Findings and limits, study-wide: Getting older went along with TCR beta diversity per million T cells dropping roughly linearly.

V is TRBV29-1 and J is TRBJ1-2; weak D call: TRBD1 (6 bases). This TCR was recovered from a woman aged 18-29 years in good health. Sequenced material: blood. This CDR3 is CSVVRGGYGYTF. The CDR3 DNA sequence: TGCAGCGTTGTCAGGGGTGGCTATGGCTACACCTTC.